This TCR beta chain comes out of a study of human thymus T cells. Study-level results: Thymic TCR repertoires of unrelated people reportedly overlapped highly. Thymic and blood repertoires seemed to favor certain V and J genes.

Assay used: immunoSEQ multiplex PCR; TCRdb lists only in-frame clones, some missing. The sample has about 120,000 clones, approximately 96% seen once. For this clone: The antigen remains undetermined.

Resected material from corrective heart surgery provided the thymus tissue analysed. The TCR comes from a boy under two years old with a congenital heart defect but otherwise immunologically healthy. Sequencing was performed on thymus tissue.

In nucleotides, the CDR3 is TGTGCCAGCAGTTTGGTCGGGGAGGGGGATAATTCACCCCTCCACTTT. Translated: CASSLVGEGDNSPLHF. The V call is TRBV28, the J call TRBJ1-6, with TRBD1 as a possible D gene (6 bases). This CDR3 contains 16 residues. Germline V CDR1 and CDR2: MDHEN, SYDVKM. Trimming cost V 3 bases and J 5 bases, with 14 bases left between them.